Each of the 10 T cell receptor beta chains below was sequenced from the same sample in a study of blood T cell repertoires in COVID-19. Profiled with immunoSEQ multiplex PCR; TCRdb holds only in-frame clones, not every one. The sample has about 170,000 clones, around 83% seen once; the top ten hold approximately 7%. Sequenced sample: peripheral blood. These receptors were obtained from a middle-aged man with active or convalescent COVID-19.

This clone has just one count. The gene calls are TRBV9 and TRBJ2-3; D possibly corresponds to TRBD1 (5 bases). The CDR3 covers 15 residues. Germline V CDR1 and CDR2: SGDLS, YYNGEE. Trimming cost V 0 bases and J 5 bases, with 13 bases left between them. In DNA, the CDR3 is TGTGCCAGCAGCGTAGTGGGCAGGGTAGGAGATACGCAGTATTTT. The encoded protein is CASSVVGRVGDTQYF.

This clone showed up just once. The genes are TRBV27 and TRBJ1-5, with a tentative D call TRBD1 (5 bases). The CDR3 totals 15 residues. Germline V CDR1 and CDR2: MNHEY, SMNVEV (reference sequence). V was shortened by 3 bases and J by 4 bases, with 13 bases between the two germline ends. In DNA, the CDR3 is TGTGCCAGCAGTTTTTCCAGGGAGGTAAATCAGCCCCAGCATTTT. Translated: CASSFSREVNQPQHF.

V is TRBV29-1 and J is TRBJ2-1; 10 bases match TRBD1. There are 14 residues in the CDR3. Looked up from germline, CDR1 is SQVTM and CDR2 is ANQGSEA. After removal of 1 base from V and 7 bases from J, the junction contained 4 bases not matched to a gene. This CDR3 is CSVEGRDRGNEQFF. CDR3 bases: TGCAGCGTTGAAGGCCGGGACAGGGGAAATGAGCAGTTCTTC.

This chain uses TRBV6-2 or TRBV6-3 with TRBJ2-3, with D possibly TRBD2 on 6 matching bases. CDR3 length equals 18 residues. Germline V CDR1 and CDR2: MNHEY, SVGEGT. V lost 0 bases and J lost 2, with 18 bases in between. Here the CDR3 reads CASSYSKLARLYTDTQYF. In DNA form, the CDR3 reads TGTGCCAGCAGTTACTCGAAACTAGCTCGACTTTACACAGATACGCAGTATTTT.

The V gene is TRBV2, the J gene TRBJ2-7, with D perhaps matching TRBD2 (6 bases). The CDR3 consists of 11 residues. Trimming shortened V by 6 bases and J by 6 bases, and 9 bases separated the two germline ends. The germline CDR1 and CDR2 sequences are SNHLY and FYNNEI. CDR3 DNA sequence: TGTGCCAGCAGGCGGGGAACCGAGCAGTACTTC. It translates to CASRRGTEQYF. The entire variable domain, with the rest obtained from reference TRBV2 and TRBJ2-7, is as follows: EPEVTQTPSHQVTQMGQEVILRCVPISNHLYFYWYRQILGQKVEFLVSFYNNEISEKSEIFDDQFSVERPDGSNFTLKIRSTKLEDSAMYFCASRRGTEQYFGPGTRLTVT.

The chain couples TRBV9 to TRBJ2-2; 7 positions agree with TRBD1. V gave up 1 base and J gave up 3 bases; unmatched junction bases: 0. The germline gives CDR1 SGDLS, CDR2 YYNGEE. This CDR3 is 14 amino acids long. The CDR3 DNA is TGTGCCAGCAGCGTAACAGGGGACACCGGGGAGCTGTTTTTT. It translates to CASSVTGDTGELFF.

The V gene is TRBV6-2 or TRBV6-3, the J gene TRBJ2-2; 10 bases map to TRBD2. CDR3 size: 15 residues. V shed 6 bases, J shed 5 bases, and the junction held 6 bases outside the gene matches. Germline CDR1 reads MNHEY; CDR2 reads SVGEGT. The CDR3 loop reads CASSLGLAVTGELFF. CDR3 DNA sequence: TGTGCCAGCAGCCTTGGACTAGCGGTGACCGGGGAGCTGTTTTTT.

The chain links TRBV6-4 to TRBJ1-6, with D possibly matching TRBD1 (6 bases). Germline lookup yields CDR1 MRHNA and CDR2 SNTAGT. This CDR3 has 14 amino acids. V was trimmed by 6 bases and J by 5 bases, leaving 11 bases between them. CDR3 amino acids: CASRRGTDNSPLHF. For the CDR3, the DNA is TGTGCCAGCAGGAGGGGGACGGATAATTCACCCCTCCACTTT.

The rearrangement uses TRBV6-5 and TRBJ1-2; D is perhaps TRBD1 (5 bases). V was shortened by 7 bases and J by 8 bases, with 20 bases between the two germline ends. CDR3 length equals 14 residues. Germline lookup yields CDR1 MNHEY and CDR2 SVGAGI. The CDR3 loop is CASTEGARSAGYTF. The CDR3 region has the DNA TGTGCCAGCACCGAAGGGGCGCGGTCTGCAGGCTACACCTTC.

CDR3 sequence: CASSTLRGPQETQYF. DNA of the CDR3: TGCGCCAGCAGTACTTTGCGGGGGCCCCAAGAGACCCAGTACTTC. The gene calls are TRBV5-1 and TRBJ2-5; weak D call: TRBD2 (7 bases). CDR3 length: 15 amino acids. V lost 5 bases to trimming and J lost 1 base, with 15 bases between them. Germline-derived CDR1 and CDR2 are SGHRS and YFSETQ.